This passage covers 18 T cell receptor beta chains from one sample sequenced in a study of T cell responses to AZD1222 COVID-19 vaccine. Data came from immunoSEQ multiplex PCR; TCRdb stores just in-frame clones and leaves some out. The sample lists 85,000 to 90,000 clones; roughly 90% were seen once. The source material was peripheral blood, sampled 28 days after the second AZD1222 dose. These receptors were obtained from an adult who received the AZD1222 COVID-19 vaccine.

The chain has TRBV9 and TRBJ2-7, with D perhaps being TRBD1 or TRBD2 (5 bases each). The CDR3 length is 15 residues. Trimming shortened V by 0 bases and J by 2 bases, and 12 bases separated the two germline ends. Germline V gene data show CDR1 as SGDLS and CDR2 as YYNGEE. CDR3 DNA: TGTGCCAGCAGCGTAGTTGGGACGGATACCTACGAGCAGTACTTC. Translated: CASSVVGTDTYEQYF.

This chain connects TRBV7-8 to TRBJ2-3; D is unclear. This CDR3 is built from 15 residues. Germline assignment: CDR1 SGHVS and CDR2 FQNEAQ. V gave up 1 base and J gave up 3 bases, with 11 bases separating them. CDR3 sequence reads: CASSLDSDRTDTQYF. DNA of the CDR3: TGTGCCAGCAGCTTAGACAGTGACCGTACAGATACGCAGTATTTT.

The CDR3 region has the DNA TGTGCCAGTAGTACGCAGGTGCCGGGACTAGCGGGGAATCTTATCGGGGAGCTGTTTTTT. Its translation is CASSTQVPGLAGNLIGELFF. The chain carries TRBV19 and TRBJ2-2; 13 positions agree with TRBD2. This CDR3 contains 20 residues. CDR1 LNHDA and CDR2 SQIVND come from the germline V gene (reference sequence). Trimming took 4 bases from V and 7 from J; bases not matched to a gene: 18. The full variable domain, in which reference TRBV19 and TRBJ2-2 provide the parts outside the CDR3, is DGGITQSPKYLFRKEGQNVTLSCEQNLNHDAMYWYRQDPGQGLRLIYYSQIVNDFQKGDIAEGYSVSREKKESFPLTVTSAQKNPTAFYLCASSTQVPGLAGNLIGELFFGEGSRLTVL.

V usage is TRBV24-1 and J usage is TRBJ2-2; D might be TRBD1 (6 bases). V lost 5 bases and J lost 3, with 15 bases in between. The germline V gene encodes CDR1 KGHDR and CDR2 SFDVKD. The CDR3 contains 16 residues. DNA for the CDR3: TGTGCCACCAGTGGGGGGCGCCCGGGTGACACCGGGGAGCTGTTTTTT. Residues: CATSGGRPGDTGELFF.

The chain links TRBV3-1 (or the pseudogene TRBV3-2) to TRBJ2-1; 7 bases agree with TRBD1. CDR1 is LGHDT and CDR2 is YNNKEL in the germline V gene (reference sequence). V gave up 1 base and J gave up 0 bases; unmatched junction bases: 0. This CDR3 is built from 15 residues. CDR3 DNA: TGTGCCAGCAGCCAAGGGACAGGCTCCTACAATGAGCAGTTCTTC. As protein: CASSQGTGSYNEQFF.

The genes are TRBV9 and TRBJ1-1; TRBD1 is a possible D gene (6 bases). The V gene lost 7 bases and the J gene lost 5 bases, with 15 bases spanning the gap. The germline CDR1 and CDR2 sequences are SGDLS and YYNGEE. The CDR3 is 13 amino acids. The CDR3 loop reads CASSTGTGTEAFF. In DNA, the CDR3 is TGTGCCAGCTCTACCGGAACAGGGACTGAAGCTTTCTTT.

DNA of the CDR3: TGTGCCAGCAGTTTTAGGGCTAACTATGGCTACACCTTC. Its protein product is CASSFRANYGYTF. The chain has TRBV12-3 or TRBV12-4 and TRBJ1-2; D gene unclear. This CDR3 is 13 amino acids long. With 3 bases removed from V and 0 bases from J, the gap between germline ends came to 5 bases.

V usage is TRBV5-8 and J usage is TRBJ1-1; D is undetermined. Germline CDR1 is SGHTS and CDR2 is YDEGEE. This CDR3 is 13 amino acids long. V lost 4 bases and J lost 1, with 8 bases in between. For the CDR3, the DNA is TGTGCCAGCAGCCCCAAGGGGAACACTGAAGCTTTCTTT. This encodes CASSPKGNTEAFF.

V gene TRBV19 combines with J gene TRBJ1-5; a possible D gene is TRBD1 (5 bases). The CDR3 extends over 15 amino acids. Germline CDR1 and CDR2: LNHDA and SQIVND (reference sequence). Trimming removed 5 bases at V and 0 bases at J, with 11 bases between. In DNA, the CDR3 is TGTGCCAGTAGTCCGCAGGGCTATAGCAATCAGCCCCAGCATTTT. It encodes CASSPQGYSNQPQHF.

V is TRBV27 and J is TRBJ1-2; perhaps TRBD1 as D (5 bases). Germline-derived CDR1 and CDR2 are MNHEY and SMNVEV (reference sequence). The CDR3 runs 15 residues. V dropped 6 bases and J dropped 8 bases, with 22 bases sitting between them. The DNA of the CDR3 is TGTGCCAGCAGATTTTCTCAACAAGGGGCGCAAGGCTACACCTTC. Translated, it gives CASRFSQQGAQGYTF.

This rearrangement joins TRBV4-2 to TRBJ2-1; D tentatively reads TRBD1 or TRBD2 (5 bases each). The V end lost 3 bases, the J end lost 8 bases, and 14 bases lay between the germline ends. The CDR3 contains 14 residues. CDR1 and CDR2 (germline): LGHNA, YNFKEQ. CDR3 in DNA: TGTGCCAGCAGCCAGAGGGACCCTCCCCATGAGCAGTTCTTC. Its protein is CASSQRDPPHEQFF.

This chain joins TRBV9 and TRBJ2-3, with 9 bases identical to TRBD1. J gave up 6 bases and V 4 bases, and 6 bases lay outside the gene matches. The CDR3 runs 14 residues. Germline V CDR1 and CDR2: SGDLS, YYNGEE. The CDR3 bases are TGTGCCAGCAGCCTTACAGGGGGCAGGGATACGCAGTATTTT. Translation gives CASSLTGGRDTQYF.

This clone was seen once. The chain couples TRBV6-5 to TRBJ2-1, with a possible D match to TRBD2 (6 bases). CDR1 is MNHEY and CDR2 is SVGAGI in the germline V gene. CDR3 length: 16 residues. V shed 2 bases and J shed 4 bases, with 15 bases lying between them. CDR3 residues: CASSYPPLSGYNEQFF. Here the CDR3 DNA reads TGTGCCAGCAGTTACCCCCCCCTTAGCGGTTACAATGAGCAGTTCTTC.

The chain combines TRBV13 with TRBJ2-3, with 10 positions matching TRBD2. Germline CDR1 and CDR2: PRHDT and FYEKMQ (reference sequence). The J segment lost 4 bases and the V segment lost 0 bases, leaving 7 bases of the junction unmatched. This CDR3 comprises 17 residues. The CDR3 region has the DNA TGTGCCAGCAGCTTAGGCATAGCGGGGGGCGTCTCAGATACGCAGTATTTT. Amino acids: CASSLGIAGGVSDTQYF.

The J gene is TRBJ2-1, the V gene TRBV27; D not certain. The CDR3 runs 12 residues. The V end was cut by 1 base, the J end by 6 bases, with 4 bases between. Per the germline V gene, CDR1 is MNHEY and CDR2 is SMNVEV (reference sequence). The CDR3 bases are TGTGCCAGCAGTTTATGGGGCAATGAGCAGTTCTTC. Translating gives CASSLWGNEQFF.

This sequence joins TRBV5-6 and TRBJ2-7; tentatively, D is TRBD1 (5 bases). Germline values: CDR1 SGHDT, CDR2 YYEEEE. The V end lost 3 bases, the J end lost 5 bases, and 15 bases lay between the germline ends. The CDR3 is 14 residues long. CDR3 nucleotides: TGTGCCAGCAGCTCAAGCCCAGGGTCCCACGAGCAGTACTTC. Amino acids: CASSSSPGSHEQYF.

V is TRBV9 and J is TRBJ1-3; D call uncertain. Deletions cut 1 base from V and 3 bases from J, with 5 bases between. Germline V lookup: CDR1 SGDLS, CDR2 YYNGEE. This CDR3 is 13 amino acids long. CDR3 sequence reads: CASSVWGGNTIYF. In DNA, the CDR3 is TGTGCCAGCAGCGTATGGGGTGGAAACACCATATATTTT. Variable domain in full (rest from reference TRBV9 and TRBJ1-3): DSGVTQTPKHLITATGQRVTLRCSPRSGDLSVYWYQQSLDQGLQFLIQYYNGEERAKGNILERFSAQQFPDLHSELNLSSLELGDSALYFCASSVWGGNTIYFGEGSWLTVV.

Comment on this clone: A junction end diverges from the germline sequence, so it may reflect a read error. V is TRBV19 and J is TRBJ2-3; D might be TRBD1 (6 bases). Germline assignment: CDR1 LNHDA and CDR2 SQIVND (reference sequence). CDR3 length: 12 amino acids. In nucleotides, the CDR3 is TGTGCCAGTAGTACGGGACAACGGGGAATGCATTTT. This encodes CASSTGQRGMHF.